This TCR beta chain was retrieved from a study of tumor-infiltrating lymphocytes in primary liver carcinoma. The study, taken as a whole, reports: Representation across all five tumor regions was limited to only about 8-24% of top clones.

Co-extraction of both nucleic acids (RNA and DNA) used roughly 19-33 mg of unsorted bulk tissue. All tumor specimens exceeded 80% viable tumor cells. The researchers produced TCR beta cDNA from approximately 0.45 ug total RNA with a constant-region primer. Libraries for TCR beta were built through three nested multiplex PCR rounds, which together made up a slightly modified ARM-PCR procedure. Rounds one and two of PCR, each of approximately 11 cycles, were primed with TRBV1-TRBV30 forward primers and a C-beta reverse primer. TCRdb analysed the multiplex PCR reads with MiXCR anew, one entry per CDR3 protein. Of more than 100,000 distinct CDR3 sequences listed, less than 80% are singletons. CDR1 and CDR2 from the germline V gene are SGHNT and YENEEA. The CDR3 extends over 16 amino acids. On this clonotype: The antigen is unknown. The CDR3 end shows no conserved phenylalanine or tryptophan, and so a read error is likely.

This receptor was taken from an older woman with primary liver carcinoma and hepatitis B virus infection. The source material was liver tumor tissue from sampling region 1. Subset of the sample: tumor region T1, superior pole. This sequence joins TRBV11-3 and TRBJ2-1; TRBD2 agrees at 9 bases. CDR3 residues: CASNATSGGQYNEQFS. In nucleotides, the CDR3 is TGTGCCAGCAACGCGACTAGCGGAGGCCAATACAATGAACAGTTCTCC.